These 16 T cell receptor beta chains came from one sample sequenced in a study of cytomegalovirus exposure and HLA in healthy donors. The PCR employed 60 Vbeta primers together with 13 Jbeta primers. This table comes from immunoSEQ multiplex PCR, and its TCRdb copy is limited to in-frame clones, with some not included. The table for this sample gives approximately 120,000 clones. The source material was PBMCs. These receptors were taken from a man aged 30 to 45 in good health and CMV-seronegative.

The gene calls are TRBV6-5 and TRBJ1-1; TRBD1 aligns across 7 bases. CDR3 length: 15 residues. Trimming cost V 5 bases and J 5 bases; bases outside gene matches: 11. Per the germline V gene, CDR1 is MNHEY and CDR2 is SVGAGI. The CDR3 protein is CASSTTESGGTEAFF. The CDR3 nucleotides read TGTGCCAGCAGTACTACGGAGTCAGGGGGGACTGAAGCTTTCTTT.

The gene calls are TRBV11-2 and TRBJ2-1; D may be TRBD2 (6 bases). CDR1 is SGHAT, CDR2 FQNNGV, per germline. V lost 2 bases to trimming and J lost 2 bases, with 10 bases between them. The CDR3 totals 15 residues. CDR3 sequence: CASSLSASAYNEQFF. The DNA for the CDR3 is TGTGCCAGCAGCTTAAGCGCTAGCGCCTACAATGAGCAGTTCTTC. Full variable domain (outside the CDR3, taken from reference TRBV11-2 and TRBJ2-1): EAGVAQSPRYKIIEKRQSVAFWCNPISGHATLYWYQQILGQGPKLLIQFQNNGVVDDSQLPKDRFSAERLKGVDSTLKIQPAKLEDSAVYLCASSLSASAYNEQFFGPGTRLTVL.

The chain carries TRBV4-3 and TRBJ2-3; no reliable D call. V lost 1 base and J 2 bases, leaving 10 bases between the germline ends. There are 15 residues in the CDR3. In germline, CDR1 is LGHNA, CDR2 YSLEER. DNA of the CDR3: TGCGCCAGCAGCCAAGTTAACAGCATCACAGATACGCAGTATTTT. This gives the protein CASSQVNSITDTQYF.

The chain joins TRBV19 to TRBJ2-5; 7 positions match TRBD1. The CDR3 loop spans 14 amino acids. Germline V CDR1 and CDR2: LNHDA, SQIVND (reference sequence). J gave up 5 bases and V 5 bases, and 8 bases lay outside the gene matches. CDR3 protein: CASSPTGVYETQYF. DNA for the CDR3: TGTGCCAGTAGTCCTACAGGGGTATACGAGACCCAGTACTTC.

The chain joins TRBV5-1 to TRBJ1-5; D possibly corresponds to TRBD1 (5 bases). The germline gives CDR1 SGHRS, CDR2 YFSETQ. The ends were cut back, 0 bases at V and 0 bases at J, with 10 bases in the middle. CDR3 size: 16 residues. For the CDR3, the DNA is TGCGCCAGCAGCTTGGAAGGGGACTTTAGCAATCAGCCCCAGCATTTT. This translates into CASSLEGDFSNQPQHF.

A note on this clone: Its ends do not fully match the called genes, so a read error is possible. The chain joins TRBV28 to TRBJ2-6, with 7 bases that match TRBD2. The CDR3 extends over 19 amino acids. Looked up from germline, CDR1 is MDHEN and CDR2 is SYDVKM. CDR3 in DNA: TGTGCCAGCAGTTCCCGGCGGGGGAGCGGTAACTCTGGGGCCAACGCCCTGACTTTC. Protein product: CASSSRRGSGNSGANALTF.

This chain joins TRBV30 and TRBJ1-2; TRBD1 is a possible D gene (6 bases). This CDR3 is built from 16 residues. Germline loops: CDR1 GTSNPN, CDR2 SVGIG (reference sequence). The germline V and J ends were trimmed by 8 bases and 4 bases, with 26 bases remaining between them. Written as DNA, the CDR3 is TGTGCCCGGACCCAAGGCTCAACAGGGTCCCCCTATGGCTACACCTTC. Protein sequence: CARTQGSTGSPYGYTF.

The chain combines TRBV5-1 with TRBJ2-7, with TRBD1 matching over 8 bases. The CDR3 runs to 13 residues. After removal of 0 bases from V and 5 bases from J, the junction contained 1 base not matched to a gene. Germline V lookup: CDR1 SGHRS, CDR2 YFSETQ. The CDR3 protein is CASSLEDRDEQYF. CDR3 DNA sequence: TGCGCCAGCAGCTTGGAGGACAGGGACGAGCAGTACTTC.

The chain joins TRBV4-3 to TRBJ2-7; maybe TRBD1 (5 bases). The germline CDR1 and CDR2 sequences are LGHNA and YSLEER. Trimming took 3 bases from V and 5 from J, leaving 11 bases between them. The CDR3 length is 13 residues. The chain's CDR3 is CASSQDISDEQYF. The CDR3 nucleotides read TGCGCCAGCAGCCAGGACATTTCAGACGAGCAGTACTTC.

V gene TRBV5-4 combines with J gene TRBJ2-1; 7 nucleotides agree with TRBD1. The CDR3 runs 14 residues. CDR1 and CDR2 (germline): SGHNT, YYREEE (reference sequence). J was trimmed by 4 bases and V by 4 bases; bases with no gene match: 5. CDR3 residues: CASSVGTEYNEQFF. The CDR3 nucleotides read TGTGCCAGCAGCGTTGGGACAGAATACAATGAGCAGTTCTTC.

The chain combines TRBV2 with TRBJ1-2; TRBD1 matches 8 bases. The germline gives CDR1 SNHLY, CDR2 FYNNEI. This CDR3 region has 14 residues. V lost 2 bases, J lost 4 bases, and 3 bases stayed unmatched. CDR3 residues: CASSETGGIYGYTF. The DNA of the CDR3 is TGTGCCAGCAGTGAAACAGGGGGGATCTATGGCTACACCTTC. The full variable domain, rest sourced from reference TRBV2 and TRBJ1-2, is EPEVTQTPSHQVTQMGQEVILRCVPISNHLYFYWYRQILGQKVEFLVSFYNNEISEKSEIFDDQFSVERPDGSNFTLKIRSTKLEDSAMYFCASSETGGIYGYTFGSGTRLTVV.

The chain is built from TRBV27 and TRBJ1-5, with D possibly matching TRBD1 (5 bases). The CDR3 consists of 17 residues. V shed 0 bases and J shed 4 bases, with 16 bases lying between them. Germline CDR1 MNHEY, CDR2 SMNVEV (reference sequence). CDR3 protein: CASSLSGGRGGNQPQHF. CDR3 in DNA: TGTGCCAGCAGTTTATCCGGAGGGCGGGGGGGGAATCAGCCCCAGCATTTT.

This sequence joins TRBV25-1 and TRBJ2-7, with TRBD1 identical over 7 bases. The CDR3 is 12 residues long. The germline V gene encodes CDR1 MGHDK and CDR2 SYGVNS. The junction had 6 bases not matched to a gene; V was cut back by 10 bases and J by 3 bases. Here the CDR3 DNA reads TGTGCCACCACAGGGGTCGGCTACGAGCAGTACTTC. Translating it yields CATTGVGYEQYF.

This rearrangement joins TRBV4-3 to TRBJ1-6, with 11 bases aligning to TRBD1. The CDR3 covers 18 residues. Germline trimming cut 0 bases from V and 4 bases from J; bases unmatched to any gene: 5. The V gene's germline CDR1 is LGHNA and CDR2 YSLEER. CDR3 sequence: CASSQDRTGGMYNSPLHF. CDR3 bases: TGCGCCAGCAGCCAAGATAGGACAGGGGGCATGTATAATTCACCCCTCCACTTT.

The CDR3: CASSRSGGAGTEAFF. The CDR3 DNA reads TGTGCCAGCAGCCGAAGCGGGGGCGCGGGCACTGAAGCTTTCTTT. V gene TRBV6-5 combines with J gene TRBJ1-1; D possibly corresponds to TRBD1 (6 bases). Germline V gene data show CDR1 as MNHEY and CDR2 as SVGAGI. The ends were cut back, 6 bases at V and 4 bases at J, with 18 bases in the middle. The CDR3 runs 15 residues.

The DNA of the CDR3 is TGCGCCAGCAGCCAAATAGCGGGTGACAATGAGCAGTTCTTC. It is translated as CASSQIAGDNEQFF. This chain links TRBV4-1 with TRBJ2-1; the match to TRBD2 covers 7 bases. Germline V gives CDR1 MGHRA, CDR2 YSYEKL. Trimming removed 2 bases from V and 5 bases from J; junction bases left unmatched: 3. This CDR3 has 14 amino acids.